Listed below are T cell receptor beta chains from one sample, sequenced in a study of blood T cell repertoires in COVID-19. Here immunoSEQ multiplex PCR was the method, and the copy in TCRdb shows in-frame clones only, minus some. The table lists around 250,000 clones, around 87% of them singletons, with 1.6% in the top ten. Sequencing input: PBMCs or T cells enriched from blood (not recorded which). Source of these receptors: a woman in her forties or fifties who had recovered from COVID-19. Both conserved end residues are trimmed from each CDR3.

J | V | CDR3
TRBJ1-2 | TRBV14 | ASSQFSNYGYT
TRBJ2-3 | TRBV19 | ASTSGSGNGPDTQY
TRBJ1-5 | TRBV19 | ASRPSGTSQPQH
TRBJ1-1 | TRBV25-1 | ASSGYRGIAEAF
TRBJ1-4 | TRBV28 | ASNTPGYEKLF
TRBJ2-7 | TRBV24-1 | ATSDPAGEQY
TRBJ2-5 | TRBV15 | ATSRDIGRAQETQY
TRBJ2-1 | TRBV3-1/TRBV3-2 | ASSQDPRSEQF
TRBJ2-1 | TRBV5-6 | ASSNGGPGYNEQF
TRBJ2-1 | TRBV30 | AWSVLSSGNYNEQF
TRBJ1-2 | TRBV7-2 | ASSPDRGREGYGYT
TRBJ1-1 | TRBV7-3 | ASSLREIGTEAF
TRBJ2-7 | TRBV7-9 | ASSLGTGGEQY
TRBJ1-2 | TRBV7-9 | ASSSARTGHDLPLGYT
TRBJ1-6 | TRBV27 | ASNPKGPGQGLYHRPPNSPLH
TRBJ2-1 | TRBV5-6 | ASSFGLAGEQNEQF
TRBJ2-7 | TRBV11-2 | ASSLRSGTRSYEQY
TRBJ2-3 | TRBV6-1 | ASSEVGLAGVQY
TRBJ2-7 | TRBV27 | ASSKRTSGRAYEQY
TRBJ2-7 | TRBV21-1 | ASSKVLGQGRNEQY
TRBJ2-1 | TRBV12-3/TRBV12-4 | ASRGSSYNEQF
TRBJ2-7 | TRBV14 | ASSQWGAVNEQY
TRBJ1-2 | TRBV3-1/TRBV3-2 | ASSHLADSYGYT
TRBJ1-6 | TRBV5-6 | ASSLGQVENSPLH
TRBJ2-3 | TRBV9 | ASSDRRQLGTDTQY
TRBJ2-7 | TRBV12-5 | ASGLVLAGGGLYEQY
TRBJ2-7 | TRBV28 | ASRRQGGSHEQY
TRBJ2-7 | TRBV6-5 | ASSYGAVGAYEQY
TRBJ2-1 | TRBV5-4 | ASSLYYRDEQF
TRBJ1-1 | TRBV7-9 | ASSLGQGAIFRTEAF
TRBJ2-5 | TRBV28 | ASSLLTGKETQY
TRBJ1-2 | TRBV9 | ASSPTRWGGFGYT
TRBJ2-3 | TRBV2 | ATQGANADTQY
TRBJ1-5 | TRBV27 | ASSRGTADNQPQH
TRBJ2-1 | TRBV28 | ASSFERGKIYNEQF
TRBJ1-5 | TRBV28 | ASSPKDGGLRNQPQH
TRBJ1-2 | TRBV28 | ASSTRGGFGYT
TRBJ2-7 | TRBV4-1 | ASSPDRGEQY
TRBJ1-1 | TRBV5-1 | ASSLRRDTEAF
TRBJ2-2 | TRBV7-2 | ASSSGLAGVLELF
TRBJ1-2 | TRBV18 | ASSPSAGRNYGYT
TRBJ2-3 | TRBV5-1 | ASSGEGPPTDTQY
TRBJ2-3 | TRBV7-9 | ASSSPPGTGVRADTQY
TRBJ1-2 | TRBV11-2 | ASSTPGRQGYT
TRBJ1-2 | TRBV7-2 | ASSLGGGASGYT
TRBJ1-1 | TRBV7-2 | ASRRNGVGGLTEAF
TRBJ2-1 | TRBV18 | ASSPLQDNEQF
TRBJ2-7 | TRBV30 | AWGQGYYEQY
TRBJ2-1 | TRBV28 | ASSPPSASYNEQF
TRBJ2-5 | TRBV5-1 | ASSPTTGTGGETQY
TRBJ1-6 | TRBV10-3 | AISESPRHAGTGYNSPLH
TRBJ2-7 | TRBV19 | ASSSTMGGEQY
TRBJ2-1 | TRBV27 | ASSPPGLASNEQF
TRBJ2-1 | TRBV9 | ASSPGTSGYNEQF
TRBJ2-7 | TRBV7-2 | ASSLPGWTSGKGEQY